These 18 T cell receptor beta chains share one sample of origin, sequenced in a study of PD-L1 blockade in urothelial cancer (dated by TCRdb to 2015 to 2018). The time point label, as the study defines it: pretreatment peripheral blood. Library preparation employed the immunoSEQ multiplex PCR assay. Sourced from immuneACCESS, this table was stored by TCRdb with only in-frame sequences that have V and J called. A share of the clones is absent; for the studies checked, an unresolved V gene accounts for under half, and the remainder has no known explanation. This sample holds around 57,000 clones; around four fifths were observed only once. The ten largest account for roughly 1.6% of the sample. The sample consisted of PBMCs, taken around atezolizumab (anti-PD-L1) treatment. These receptors all stem from a man between 65 and 79 years old with urothelial cancer.

V and J are TRBV15 and TRBJ2-5, with a possible D match to TRBD2 (5 bases). The germline CDR1 and CDR2 sequences are LNHNV and YYDKDF (reference sequence). The CDR3 is 16 residues long. Between the trimmed V and J ends, which lost 1 base and 5 bases, there was a span of 17 bases. Here the CDR3 reads CATSRAGASRRETQYF. The CDR3, as DNA: TGTGCCACCAGCAGAGCAGGAGCTAGCAGACGGGAGACCCAGTACTTC. Full variable domain (missing parts from reference TRBV15 and TRBJ2-5): DAMVIQNPRYQVTQFGKPVTLSCSQTLNHNVMYWYQQKSSQAPKLLFHYYDKDFNNEADTPDNFQSRRPNTSFCFLDIRSPGLGDTAMYLCATSRAGASRRETQYFGPGTRLLVL.

The V call is TRBV5-4, the J call TRBJ2-2; 11 bases align to TRBD2. CDR1 and CDR2 from the germline V gene are SGHNT and YYREEE (reference sequence). The CDR3 consists of 16 residues. J gave up 6 bases and V 6 bases, and 10 bases lay outside the gene matches. The CDR3 sequence: CASNLAGGVGAGELFF. The CDR3 coding sequence is TGTGCCAGCAACCTAGCGGGAGGTGTCGGGGCCGGGGAGCTGTTTTTT. The whole variable domain, remainder taken from reference TRBV5-4 and TRBJ2-2, is ETGVTQSPTHLIKTRGQQVTLRCSSQSGHNTVSWYQQALGQGPQFIFQYYREEENGRGNFPPRFSGLQFPNYSSELNVNALELDDSALYLCASNLAGGVGAGELFFGEGSRLTVL.

This chain connects TRBV6-1 to TRBJ1-5, with D perhaps matching TRBD1 (6 bases). Germline CDR1 reads MNHNS; CDR2 reads SASEGT. Trimming left V 4 bases short and J 1 base short, with 17 bases between. The CDR3 spans 17 residues. CDR3 region: CASSAAGGAMSNQPQHF. In DNA form, the CDR3 reads TGTGCCAGCAGTGCCGCGGGGGGGGCGATGAGCAATCAGCCCCAGCATTTT.

The rearrangement links TRBV28 to TRBJ1-5; no firm D call. Germline lookup yields CDR1 MDHEN and CDR2 SYDVKM. The CDR3 contains 13 residues. With 6 bases removed from V and 4 bases from J, the gap between germline ends came to 10 bases. For the CDR3, the DNA is TGTGCCAGCAGCGTAACGGGGAATCAGCCCCAGCATTTT. This codes for CASSVTGNQPQHF. The full variable domain, rest sourced from reference TRBV28 and TRBJ1-5, is DVKVTQSSRYLVKRTGEKVFLECVQDMDHENMFWYRQDPGLGLRLIYFSYDVKMKEKGDIPEGYSVSREKKERFSLILESASTNQTSMYLCASSVTGNQPQHFGDGTRLSIL.

This rearrangement joins TRBV9 to TRBJ1-2; 9 bases match TRBD1. The CDR3 sequence is 16 residues long. The V gene end was trimmed by 3 bases and the J gene end by 2 bases; junction bases not matched to a gene: 8. The germline gives CDR1 SGDLS, CDR2 YYNGEE. The CDR3 loop is CASSGIPGQGNYGYTF. The CDR3 nucleotides are TGTGCCAGCAGCGGCATACCGGGACAGGGAAACTATGGCTACACCTTC.

The chain is built from TRBV10-3 and TRBJ1-1; TRBD1 matches at 7 bases. After removal of 2 bases from V and 5 bases from J, the junction contained 2 bases not matched to a gene. There are 13 residues in the CDR3. Germline V gene lookup returns CDR1 ENHRY and CDR2 SYGVKD. The CDR3 region is CAISERGQTEAFF. The CDR3 nucleotides read TGTGCCATCAGTGAGAGGGGACAGACTGAAGCTTTCTTT.

This chain uses TRBV7-9 with TRBJ1-1; D possibly corresponds to TRBD1 (6 bases). The germline CDR1 and CDR2 sequences are SEHNR and FQNEAQ (reference sequence). This CDR3 has 15 amino acids. Trimming removed 5 bases at V and 1 base at J, with 14 bases between. The CDR3 DNA sequence: TGTGCCAGCAGCCCGCGTGGGGGCCCGAACACTGAAGCTTTCTTT. Its protein is CASSPRGGPNTEAFF.

The genes are TRBV10-3 and TRBJ2-1; tentatively, D is TRBD1 (6 bases). The V end was cut by 0 bases, the J end by 13 bases, with 10 bases between. Germline V CDR1 and CDR2: ENHRY, SYGVKD. The CDR3 totals 12 residues. Here the CDR3 reads CAISESARGQFF. The CDR3 region has the DNA TGTGCCATCAGTGAGTCGGCCAGGGGACAGTTCTTC.

J is TRBJ2-5 and V is TRBV6-5; 8 bases align to TRBD1. V dropped 2 bases and J dropped 2; count of bases not matched to a gene: 4. The CDR3 is 15 residues long. The germline V gene encodes CDR1 MNHEY and CDR2 SVGAGI. The DNA for the CDR3 is TGTGCCAGCAGTTACGGCAGGGGGCTTCAAGAGACCCAGTACTTC. Its translation: CASSYGRGLQETQYF.

This clone has only a few counts. The CDR3, as DNA: TGTGCCAGCAGTGAGCGGACAGGGGGAAACTATGGCTACACCTTC. The encoded protein is CASSERTGGNYGYTF. The chain recombines TRBV2 with TRBJ1-2; TRBD1 matches at 10 bases. CDR3 length: 15 residues. V shed 3 bases and J 2 bases; nucleotides not matched to a gene: 3. Germline values: CDR1 SNHLY, CDR2 FYNNEI. Looking up the rest from reference TRBV2 and TRBJ1-2 gives the full variable domain: EPEVTQTPSHQVTQMGQEVILRCVPISNHLYFYWYRQILGQKVEFLVSFYNNEISEKSEIFDDQFSVERPDGSNFTLKIRSTKLEDSAMYFCASSERTGGNYGYTFGSGTRLTVV.

This chain uses TRBV2 with TRBJ2-1; 10 bases are shared with TRBD2. The CDR3 runs 15 residues. Germline CDR1 and CDR2: SNHLY and FYNNEI. Losses at the gene ends were 4 bases for V and 7 bases for J; bases not matched to a gene: 7. CDR3 in amino acids: CASSVGSSGRNEQFF. In DNA, the CDR3 is TGTGCCAGCAGTGTAGGGTCTAGCGGGAGAAATGAGCAGTTCTTC.

The genes are TRBV14 and TRBJ1-1; TRBD1 matches 7 bases. The V and J ends lost 4 bases and 3 bases, in that order; junction bases with no gene match: 5. Germline CDR1 reads SGHDN; CDR2 reads FVKESK. This CDR3 is built from 14 residues. This CDR3 is CASSPEGAYTEAFF. In DNA, the CDR3 is TGTGCCAGCAGCCCGGAGGGGGCCTACACTGAAGCTTTCTTT.

The chain carries TRBV9 and TRBJ2-2, with TRBD2 matching 8 bases. Germline V gene lookup returns CDR1 SGDLS and CDR2 YYNGEE. This CDR3 comprises 15 residues. V gave up 3 bases and J gave up 0 bases; unmatched junction bases: 1. CDR3 residues: CASSAGLANTGELFF. In DNA form, the CDR3 reads TGTGCCAGCAGCGCGGGACTAGCGAACACCGGGGAGCTGTTTTTT.

This chain links TRBV25-1 with TRBJ2-1, with TRBD1 matching over 10 bases. V dropped 8 bases and J dropped 10; count of bases not matched to a gene: 11. The CDR3 totals 14 residues. Germline values: CDR1 MGHDK, CDR2 SYGVNS. The chain's CDR3 is CASGSGTGEVEQFF. The CDR3 DNA sequence: TGTGCCAGCGGGTCCGGGACAGGGGAAGTCGAGCAGTTCTTC.

The chain uses TRBV5-1 and TRBJ1-1; 7 nucleotides align to TRBD1. The CDR3 runs 13 residues. Germline assignment: CDR1 SGHRS and CDR2 YFSETQ. The V gene end was trimmed by 7 bases and the J gene end by 1 base; junction bases not matched to a gene: 4. The CDR3 bases are TGCGCCAGCGCCGGGACAGAGAACACTGAAGCTTTCTTT. This translates into CASAGTENTEAFF.

This chain connects TRBV28 to TRBJ1-2; D unresolved. Germline V gene data show CDR1 as MDHEN and CDR2 as SYDVKM. V lost 4 bases, J lost 5 bases, and 17 bases lay in between. The CDR3 runs to 15 residues. This chain's CDR3 is CASSSLSGLKYGYTF. The CDR3, as DNA: TGTGCCAGCAGTTCGCTCTCTGGACTTAAGTATGGCTACACCTTC.

This clone showed up just once. The chain couples TRBV6-6 to TRBJ1-5; D gene ambiguous. V lost 4 bases and J lost 5, with 15 bases in between. Per germline, CDR1 MNHNY and CDR2 SVGAGI (reference sequence). The CDR3 totals 15 residues. CDR3 in DNA: TGTGCCAGCAGTTTTAATACGAGGTCGGATCAGCCCCAGCATTTT. The encoded protein is CASSFNTRSDQPQHF.

The chain joins TRBV2 to TRBJ2-1; TRBD2 matches 8 bases. The CDR3 sequence is 14 residues long. With V trimmed by 6 bases and J by 3 bases, 4 bases remained unmatched. From germline, CDR1 is SNHLY and CDR2 FYNNEI. The CDR3 sequence is CASSQSGSYNEQFF. The CDR3 region has the DNA TGTGCCAGCAGCCAGAGCGGGAGCTACAATGAGCAGTTCTTC. The full variable domain, completed using reference TRBV2 and TRBJ2-1, is EPEVTQTPSHQVTQMGQEVILRCVPISNHLYFYWYRQILGQKVEFLVSFYNNEISEKSEIFDDQFSVERPDGSNFTLKIRSTKLEDSAMYFCASSQSGSYNEQFFGPGTRLTVL.